Listed below are T cell receptor beta chains from one sample, sequenced in a study of PD-1 blockade in classical Hodgkin lymphoma. Method: immunoSEQ multiplex PCR; TCRdb's copy keeps in-frame clones and lacks some. The sample has roughly 30,000 clones, approximately 87% seen once. The sample consisted of peripheral blood mononuclear cells (PBMCs), taken before the second cycle of nivolumab. These receptors originate from a human donor with classical Hodgkin lymphoma. CDR3s include the opening cysteine and the closing phenylalanine or tryptophan. The D gene is left open where the match is weak. Expanded clones get a size class; other rows say once, few or many, or leave the size out.

d_call: NA
v_call: TRBV12-5
cdr3_length: 14
clone_size: NA
j_call: TRBJ2-7
cdr3_aa: CASGFVRNPYEQYF
cdr3_nt: TGTGCTAGTGGTTTTGTGCGGAACCCCTACGAGCAGTACTTC

d_call: NA
v_call: TRBV18
cdr3_length: 13
clone_size: NA
j_call: TRBJ1-6
cdr3_aa: CASSSYRDSPLHF
cdr3_nt: TGTGCCAGCTCGTCTTACAGAGATTCACCCCTCCACTTT

d_call: NA
v_call: TRBV5-6
cdr3_length: 13
clone_size: NA
j_call: TRBJ2-3
cdr3_aa: CASSLGPRDTQYF
cdr3_nt: TGTGCCAGCAGCTTGGGCCCGCGGGATACGCAGTATTTT

d_call: NA
v_call: TRBV7-6
cdr3_length: 14
clone_size: NA
j_call: TRBJ2-5
cdr3_aa: CASSWGPGAETQYF
cdr3_nt: TGTGCCAGCAGCTGGGGCCCAGGGGCAGAGACCCAGTACTTC

d_call: NA
v_call: TRBV6-6
cdr3_length: 13
clone_size: once
j_call: TRBJ1-6
cdr3_aa: CASSYGDNSPLHF
cdr3_nt: TGTGCCAGCAGTTACGGTGATAATTCACCCCTCCACTTT

d_call: NA
v_call: TRBV5-6
cdr3_length: 16
clone_size: NA
j_call: TRBJ1-5
cdr3_aa: CASSSRGIYSNQPQHF
cdr3_nt: TGTGCCAGCAGCTCGCGGGGCATCTATAGCAATCAGCCCCAGCATTTT

d_call: TRBD1
v_call: TRBV7-2
cdr3_length: 14
clone_size: NA
j_call: TRBJ2-5
cdr3_aa: CASSTQGARETQYF
cdr3_nt: TGTGCCAGCAGCACTCAGGGGGCGCGGGAGACCCAGTACTTC

d_call: TRBD2
v_call: TRBV15
cdr3_length: 14
clone_size: few
j_call: TRBJ2-1
cdr3_aa: CATSRQTSGNEQFF
cdr3_nt: TGTGCCACCAGCAGACAGACTAGCGGGAATGAGCAGTTCTTC

d_call: NA
v_call: TRBV11-2
cdr3_length: 15
clone_size: NA
j_call: TRBJ1-6
cdr3_aa: CASSPSGVYNSPLHF
cdr3_nt: TGTGCCAGCAGCCCCTCGGGAGTCTATAATTCACCCCTCCACTTT

d_call: TRBD1
v_call: TRBV5-1
cdr3_length: 14
clone_size: NA
j_call: TRBJ1-2
cdr3_aa: CASSLATGVDGYTF
cdr3_nt: TGCGCCAGCAGCTTGGCTACAGGGGTCGATGGCTACACCTTC

d_call: TRBD1
v_call: TRBV5-1
cdr3_length: 15
clone_size: NA
j_call: TRBJ1-2
cdr3_aa: CASSLWDRKNYGYTF
cdr3_nt: TGCGCCAGCAGCTTGTGGGACAGGAAAAACTATGGCTACACCTTC

d_call: NA
v_call: TRBV6-1
cdr3_length: 13
clone_size: NA
j_call: TRBJ2-7
cdr3_aa: CASIGGGLYEQYF
cdr3_nt: TGTGCCAGCATTGGGGGGGGGCTCTACGAGCAGTACTTC

d_call: NA
v_call: TRBV4-3
cdr3_length: 16
clone_size: NA
j_call: TRBJ1-6
cdr3_aa: CASSQDRAGYNSPLHF
cdr3_nt: TGCGCCAGCAGCCAAGATCGGGCAGGCTATAATTCACCCCTCCACTTT

d_call: NA
v_call: TRBV19
cdr3_length: 15
clone_size: once
j_call: TRBJ2-2
cdr3_aa: CGSTPRGLGTGELFF
cdr3_nt: TGTGGGAGTACGCCCCGGGGGCTGGGAACCGGGGAGCTGTTTTTT

d_call: NA
v_call: TRBV25-1
cdr3_length: 11
clone_size: NA
j_call: TRBJ2-3
cdr3_aa: CASSGGNTQYF
cdr3_nt: TGTGCCAGCAGTGGGGGAAATACGCAGTATTTT

d_call: NA
v_call: TRBV27
cdr3_length: 13
clone_size: NA
j_call: TRBJ1-1
cdr3_aa: CASSPRPALEAFF
cdr3_nt: TGTGCCAGCAGTCCCAGGCCGGCACTTGAAGCTTTCTTT

d_call: NA
v_call: TRBV2
cdr3_length: 13
clone_size: few
j_call: TRBJ2-1
cdr3_aa: CASGRDSYNEQFF
cdr3_nt: TGTGCCAGCGGGCGGGACTCCTACAATGAGCAGTTCTTC

d_call: TRBD1
v_call: TRBV28
cdr3_length: 14
clone_size: NA
j_call: TRBJ1-2
cdr3_aa: CASGGTGTNYGYTF
cdr3_nt: TGTGCCAGCGGGGGGACAGGGACTAACTATGGCTACACCTTC